Below are 13 T cell receptor beta chains sequenced from a single sample in a study of CD4 T cells in relation to SARS-CoV-2 and coronaviruses. CD4+ T cells from unexposed donors were obtained before the COVID-19 pandemic (2011-2018). Sequenced by immunoSEQ multiplex PCR; TCRdb stores in-frame clones only, minus some. The table records some 65,000 clones, 85% to 90% of them present only once. The source material was memory CD4+ T cells from PBMCs. The receptors stem from a human donor in good health.

This clone was observed a single time. The V and J genes are TRBV2 and TRBJ1-4; 7 bases align to TRBD1. V shed 2 bases, J shed 10 bases, and the junction held 10 bases outside the gene matches. This CDR3 has 15 amino acids. Germline CDR1 and CDR2: SNHLY and FYNNEI. The DNA of the CDR3 is TGTGCCAGCAGTGAAAGGGGGCAGGGGCGAGGAAAACTGTTTTTT. Translating gives CASSERGQGRGKLFF.

This clone was observed once. The gene calls are TRBV5-4 and TRBJ2-7, with a weak D call TRBD1 (5 bases). The CDR3 length is 12 residues. V dropped 0 bases and J dropped 4 bases, with 5 bases sitting between them. The V gene's germline CDR1 is SGHNT and CDR2 YYREEE (reference sequence). The CDR3 region is CASSLDRYEQYF. CDR3 coding DNA: TGTGCCAGCAGCTTGGACAGGTACGAGCAGTACTTC.

The chain recombines TRBV3-1 (or the pseudogene TRBV3-2) with TRBJ1-1; D remains unclear. CDR1 is LGHDT and CDR2 is YNNKEL in the germline V gene (reference sequence). This CDR3 is 12 amino acids long. V shed 1 base and J shed 5 bases, with 5 bases lying between them. CDR3 sequence (DNA): TGTGCCAGCAGCCAAGGAGGTACTGAAGCTTTCTTT. Translating gives CASSQGGTEAFF.

The gene calls are TRBV29-1 and TRBJ2-2, with no clear D. Trimming removed 5 bases from V and 5 bases from J, with 6 bases in between. This CDR3 has 11 residues. Germline-derived CDR1 and CDR2 are SQVTM and ANQGSEA. CDR3 in DNA: TGCAGCGTTAAAAATACCGGGGAGCTGTTTTTT. It encodes CSVKNTGELFF.

The J gene is TRBJ2-7, the V gene TRBV2; D is possibly TRBD2 (6 bases). The germline gives CDR1 SNHLY, CDR2 FYNNEI. CDR3 length equals 20 residues. Trimming took off 6 bases at V and 2 bases at J, with 32 bases between the two ends. As DNA, the CDR3 is TGTGCCAGCAGCCGCTTGGTGGCCCAGGTTGTTGCGGGGTCAGCCTACGAGCAGTACTTC. Translated, it gives CASSRLVAQVVAGSAYEQYF.

The chain uses TRBV11-2 and TRBJ2-7; D possibly corresponds to TRBD2 (6 bases). With 5 bases removed from V and 2 bases from J, the gap between germline ends came to 16 bases. Germline values: CDR1 SGHAT, CDR2 FQNNGV. The CDR3 is 15 amino acids. CDR3 sequence (DNA): TGTGCCAGCAGCATCCCCATAGCGGATCCCTACGAGCAGTACTTC. Translation gives CASSIPIADPYEQYF.

The chain joins TRBV29-1 to TRBJ2-3; D perhaps matches TRBD2 (6 bases). V dropped 3 bases and J dropped 10 bases, with 14 bases sitting between them. The germline V gene encodes CDR1 SQVTM and CDR2 ANQGSEA. This CDR3 comprises 12 residues. The CDR3 sequence is CSVDESRDSQYF. The CDR3 DNA follows: TGCAGCGTTGATGAAAGCCGGGACTCGCAGTATTTT.

The V and J genes are TRBV5-1 and TRBJ2-7, with TRBD1 identical over 8 bases. The trim removed 4 bases at V and 7 bases at J, leaving 7 bases unmatched. Germline CDR1 SGHRS, CDR2 YFSETQ. The CDR3 consists of 13 residues. The CDR3 nucleotides read TGCGCCAGCAGCCCCGACAGGGGAACGGAGCAGTACTTC. It is translated as CASSPDRGTEQYF.

This rearrangement joins TRBV7-9 to TRBJ2-3; 8 bases match TRBD2. Germline CDR1 reads SEHNR; CDR2 reads FQNEAQ (reference sequence). J lost 5 bases, V lost 3 bases, and 7 bases had no gene match. The CDR3 consists of 15 residues. The CDR3 DNA reads TGTGCCAGCAGCTTCTATAGCGGGGCGGGAGATACGCAGTATTTT. This codes for CASSFYSGAGDTQYF.

V gene TRBV6-4 combines with J gene TRBJ2-3; 10 nucleotides line up with TRBD2. The CDR3 runs 15 residues. Trimming cost V 5 bases and J 4 bases; bases outside gene matches: 6. Looked up from germline, CDR1 is MRHNA and CDR2 is SNTAGT. CDR3 in DNA: TGTGCCAGCAGTTCGAGCGGGGGGGGATCAGATACGCAGTATTTT. Amino acids: CASSSSGGGSDTQYF.

This chain uses TRBV2 with TRBJ1-4; TRBD1 might be the D (6 bases). V was clipped by 1 base and J by 10 bases, with 19 bases between them. Germline V gene lookup returns CDR1 SNHLY and CDR2 FYNNEI. The CDR3 loop spans 16 amino acids. The CDR3 reads CASSEVADRGVGKLFF. CDR3 DNA: TGTGCCAGCAGTGAAGTCGCGGACAGAGGGGTCGGAAAACTGTTTTTT.

V is TRBV19 and J is TRBJ1-4, with TRBD1 identical over 7 bases. Germline V gene data show CDR1 as LNHDA and CDR2 as SQIVND (reference sequence). The trim removed 4 bases at V and 10 bases at J, leaving 3 bases unmatched. The CDR3 sequence is 12 residues long. This CDR3 reads CASSNRDRKLFF. DNA for the CDR3: TGTGCCAGTAGTAATCGGGACAGAAAACTGTTTTTT. Combining the CDR3 with reference TRBV19 and TRBJ1-4 gives the whole variable domain DGGITQSPKYLFRKEGQNVTLSCEQNLNHDAMYWYRQDPGQGLRLIYYSQIVNDFQKGDIAEGYSVSREKKESFPLTVTSAQKNPTAFYLCASSNRDRKLFFGSGTQLSVL.

The chain couples TRBV6-1 to TRBJ2-2; no clear D. Germline CDR1 reads MNHNS; CDR2 reads SASEGT. The ends were cut back, 1 base at V and 6 bases at J, with 9 bases in the middle. The CDR3 is 14 amino acids. The CDR3 nucleotides are TGTGCCAGCAGTGAAGTGTGGGCGGCCGGGGAGCTGTTTTTT. Amino acid sequence: CASSEVWAAGELFF.